What follows describes a single T cell receptor (beta chain). Each CDR3 protein is one row after TCRdb ran MiXCR on the reads. The data show just over 150,000 distinct CDR3 sequences, roughly a quarter seen once. This record belongs to a study of T cell repertoires in cytomegalovirus infection. The clonotype comes from a human donor in good health (CMV status not recorded). Some clones in this sample may be carry-over from other donors' samples. The sequenced sample consisted of PBMCs.

This chain's CDR3 is CSVERYTGSITSTDTQYF. As DNA, the CDR3 is TGCAGCGTTGAACGGTATACAGGTTCAATCACAAGCACAGATACGCAGTATTTT. The chain joins TRBV29-1 to TRBJ2-3; possibly TRBD1 for D (5 bases). Germline CDR1 is SQVTM and CDR2 is ANQGSEA. The length of the CDR3 is 18 residues. Trimming took off 2 bases at V and 0 bases at J, with 21 bases between the two ends.